The rows below give T cell receptor beta chains drawn from one sample of a study of Ad26.COV2.S vaccination and SARS-CoV-2 variants. Measured with immunoSEQ multiplex PCR; TCRdb has only the in-frame clones, and not every one. Altogether hundreds of thousands of clones are present, about 90% being singletons, with the ten largest covering over 1.3%. The specimen comprised peripheral blood, sampled in a trial of Ad26.COV2.S vaccine versus placebo. These receptors all stem from a person between 18 and 60 years old who received the Ad26.COV2.S COVID-19 vaccine or a placebo. Each CDR3 is given with its conserved first and last residue. A D gene is named only where the DNA matches it firmly.

j_gene | d_gene | v_gene | len | CDR3aa | CDR3nt
TRBJ1-4 | TRBD1 | TRBV18 | 20 | CASSPPRGRGNLATNEKLFF | TGTGCCAGCTCACCACCGCGAGGCAGGGGGAATTTGGCTACTAATGAAAAACTGTTTTTT
TRBJ2-7 | . | TRBV7-9 | 15 | CASSLEGRFNYEQYF | TGTGCCAGCAGCTTAGAGGGCCGGTTTAACTACGAGCAGTACTTC
TRBJ2-2 | TRBD1 | TRBV29-1 | 14 | CSVGRDRDTGELFF | TGCAGCGTTGGCCGGGACAGAGACACCGGGGAGCTGTTTTTT
TRBJ1-1 | TRBD1 | TRBV11-2 | 16 | CASSLGDRVLNTEAFF | TGTGCCAGCAGCTTAGGGGACAGGGTTTTGAACACTGAAGCTTTCTTT
TRBJ2-3 | . | TRBV3-1/TRBV3-2 | 11 | CASQRSDTQYF | TGTGCCAGTCAGAGGAGCGATACGCAGTATTTT
TRBJ2-2 | . | TRBV6-2/TRBV6-3 | 15 | CASSYPGGSTGELFF | TGTGCCAGCAGTTACCCAGGGGGGTCCACCGGGGAGCTGTTTTTT
TRBJ2-1 | . | TRBV11-2 | 14 | CASSLAGWANEQFF | TGTGCCAGCAGCTTAGCGGGATGGGCCAATGAGCAGTTCTTC
TRBJ2-7 | TRBD2 | TRBV7-8 | 16 | CASSLVLAQGAGEQYF | TGTGCCAGCAGCTTAGTGCTTGCGCAGGGAGCGGGGGAGCAGTACTTC
TRBJ2-1 | . | TRBV30 | 14 | CAWSGWGAYNEQFF | TGTGCCTGGAGTGGGTGGGGGGCCTACAATGAGCAGTTCTTC
TRBJ1-5 | TRBD1 | TRBV30 | 15 | CAWSRDSHSNQPQHF | TGTGCCTGGAGTAGGGACAGCCATAGCAATCAGCCCCAGCATTTT
TRBJ1-2 | . | TRBV3-1/TRBV3-2 | 13 | CASSQEFLYGYTF | TGTGCCAGCAGCCAAGAGTTTCTCTATGGCTACACCTTC